This entry concerns a single TCR beta chain. Per the original data handling: Amplification with reference gene primers provided the estimates of nucleated cell counts. Here immunoSEQ multiplex PCR was the method, and the copy in TCRdb shows in-frame clones only, minus some. The DNA was the basis for D and trimming; V, J and clone size are from that table. The sample records roughly 29,000 clones, 65% to 90% being singletons. CDR3 length: 12 residues. Per germline, CDR1 MDHEN and CDR2 SYDVKM. J lost 8 bases, V lost 6 bases, and 3 bases had no gene match. The data derive from a study of blood T cell repertoires in COVID-19. The wider study: Samples taken during acute and convalescent COVID-19 were collected in the United States, Italy and Spain. Sources were T cells, B-cell-depleted T cells, or PBMCs; the material itself was cDNA or gDNA.

Material: peripheral blood. The TCR sequence derives from a man between 65 and 85 years old with active COVID-19. The chain uses TRBV28 and TRBJ1-4; 7 bases map to TRBD1. CDR3 DNA sequence: TGTGCCAGCAGCATCAGGGGGGAAAAACTGTTTTTT. It is translated as CASSIRGEKLFF. Based on the CDR3 plus reference TRBV28 and TRBJ1-4, the full variable domain is DVKVTQSSRYLVKRTGEKVFLECVQDMDHENMFWYRQDPGLGLRLIYFSYDVKMKEKGDIPEGYSVSREKKERFSLILESASTNQTSMYLCASSIRGEKLFFGSGTQLSVL.